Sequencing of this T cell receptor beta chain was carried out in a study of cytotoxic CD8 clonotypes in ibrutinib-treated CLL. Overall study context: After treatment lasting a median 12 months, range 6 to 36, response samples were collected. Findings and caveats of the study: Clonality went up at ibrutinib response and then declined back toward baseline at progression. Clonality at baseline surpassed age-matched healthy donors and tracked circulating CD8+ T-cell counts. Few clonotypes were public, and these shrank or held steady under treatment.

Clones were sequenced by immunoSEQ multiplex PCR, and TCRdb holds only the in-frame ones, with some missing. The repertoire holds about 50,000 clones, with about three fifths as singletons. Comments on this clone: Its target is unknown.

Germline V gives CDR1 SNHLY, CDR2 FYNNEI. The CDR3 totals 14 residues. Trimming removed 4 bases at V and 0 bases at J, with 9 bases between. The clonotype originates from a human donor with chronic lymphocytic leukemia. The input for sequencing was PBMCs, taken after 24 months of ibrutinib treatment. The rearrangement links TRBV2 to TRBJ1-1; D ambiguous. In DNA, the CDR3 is TGTGCCAGCAGTGGTAGGACTGTGAACACTGAAGCTTTCTTT. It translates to CASSGRTVNTEAFF. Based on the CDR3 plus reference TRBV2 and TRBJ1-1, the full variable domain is EPEVTQTPSHQVTQMGQEVILRCVPISNHLYFYWYRQILGQKVEFLVSFYNNEISEKSEIFDDQFSVERPDGSNFTLKIRSTKLEDSAMYFCASSGRTVNTEAFFGQGTRLTVV.